These T cell receptor beta chains were read from a single sample in a study of CD8 T cells in ankylosing spondylitis. TCRdb reprocessed the 5' RACE reads with MiXCR, giving one entry per CDR3 protein. The profile shows 500,000 to 550,000 distinct CDR3 sequences, more than 9.5% of them singletons. Specimen: blood, either unsorted or a sorted T cell fraction (not recorded which). These receptors all come from a male donor with ankylosing spondylitis. The CDR3 runs from the conserved cysteine through the conserved F or W. A D gene is named only where the DNA matches it firmly. Clone sizes are given selectively: once, few, many, or a class where the clone is expanded.

D gene: -
V gene: TRBV20-1
clone size: -
J gene: TRBJ2-7
CDR3 protein: CSAYDPKLGEQYF
CDR3 DNA: TGCAGTGCTTACGACCCTAAGTTGGGAGAGCAGTACTTC

D gene: -
V gene: TRBV5-1
clone size: many
J gene: TRBJ1-5
CDR3 protein: CASRLDLDQPQHF
CDR3 DNA: TGCGCCAGCAGATTGGACCTCGATCAGCCCCAGCATTTT

D gene: TRBD2
V gene: TRBV27
clone size: -
J gene: TRBJ2-1
CDR3 protein: CASGSTSGSVNPYNEQFF
CDR3 DNA: TGTGCCAGCGGATCGACTAGCGGGAGCGTCAACCCTTACAATGAGCAGTTCTTC

D gene: -
V gene: TRBV4-1
clone size: many
J gene: TRBJ2-5
CDR3 protein: CASSQASTVEETQYF
CDR3 DNA: TGCGCCAGCAGCCAAGCTAGTACAGTAGAAGAGACCCAGTACTTC

D gene: -
V gene: TRBV20-1
clone size: few
J gene: TRBJ1-1
CDR3 protein: CSARVVGNTEAFF
CDR3 DNA: TGCAGTGCTAGAGTGGTCGGGAACACTGAAGCTTTCTTT

D gene: -
V gene: TRBV5-1
clone size: few
J gene: TRBJ2-1
CDR3 protein: CASSPEVTGHAVYNEQFF
CDR3 DNA: TGCGCCAGCAGCCCGGAAGTGACGGGACACGCCGTCTACAATGAGCAGTTCTTC

D gene: TRBD1
V gene: TRBV20-1
clone size: -
J gene: TRBJ1-1
CDR3 protein: CSAPRQGAGAFF
CDR3 DNA: TGCAGTGCACCCCGACAGGGGGCAGGAGCTTTCTTT

D gene: -
V gene: TRBV29-1
clone size: many
J gene: TRBJ1-2
CDR3 protein: CSVAPGDYGYTF
CDR3 DNA: TGCAGCGTTGCGCCGGGTGACTATGGCTACACCTTC

D gene: -
V gene: TRBV19
clone size: few
J gene: TRBJ2-5
CDR3 protein: CAVGAAKETQYF
CDR3 DNA: TGTGCCGTCGGGGCCGCTAAAGAGACCCAGTACTTC

D gene: -
V gene: TRBV7-9
clone size: -
J gene: TRBJ1-5
CDR3 protein: CASSLAVGDRQHF
CDR3 DNA: TGTGCCAGCAGCTTAGCGGTTGGGGACCGCCAGCATTTT

D gene: TRBD2
V gene: TRBV5-1
clone size: -
J gene: TRBJ2-1
CDR3 protein: CASSLKTSGNNEQFF
CDR3 DNA: TGCGCCAGCAGCCTAAAGACTAGCGGGAACAATGAGCAGTTCTTC

D gene: TRBD1
V gene: TRBV7-9
clone size: many
J gene: TRBJ2-7
CDR3 protein: CASSSGTDNEQYF
CDR3 DNA: TGTGCCAGCAGCTCCGGGACAGACAACGAGCAGTACTTC

D gene: TRBD1
V gene: TRBV12-3/TRBV12-4
clone size: -
J gene: TRBJ1-1
CDR3 protein: CASSHGQGRDEAFF
CDR3 DNA: TGTGCCAGCAGTCACGGACAGGGGAGGGATGAAGCTTTCTTT

D gene: -
V gene: TRBV24-1
clone size: -
J gene: TRBJ2-5
CDR3 protein: CATSEGTVVRETQYF
CDR3 DNA: TGTGCCACCAGTGAAGGGACCGTGGTAAGAGAGACCCAGTACTTC

D gene: TRBD2
V gene: TRBV7-8
clone size: many
J gene: TRBJ2-1
CDR3 protein: CASSLREDSYNEQFF
CDR3 DNA: TGTGCCAGCAGCTTGCGGGAGGACTCCTACAATGAGCAGTTCTTC

D gene: -
V gene: TRBV14
clone size: -
J gene: TRBJ1-3
CDR3 protein: CASSRPGKDTLQLGNTIYF
CDR3 DNA: TGTGCCAGCAGCCGCCCTGGGAAGGACACCCTTCAACTCGGAAACACCATATATTTT

D gene: -
V gene: TRBV20-1
clone size: many
J gene: TRBJ2-1
CDR3 protein: CSASLRYGEQFF
CDR3 DNA: TGCAGTGCTAGCCTTCGCTATGGTGAGCAGTTCTTC

D gene: -
V gene: TRBV18
clone size: few
J gene: TRBJ1-6
CDR3 protein: CASSSLGTVGNSPLHF
CDR3 DNA: TGTGCCAGCTCATCTCTCGGGACGGTGGGGAATTCACCCCTCCACTTT

D gene: -
V gene: TRBV20-1
clone size: few
J gene: TRBJ1-1
CDR3 protein: CSASLAGLNTEAFF
CDR3 DNA: TGCAGTGCTAGCTTGGCAGGGTTGAACACTGAAGCTTTCTTT

D gene: TRBD2
V gene: TRBV29-1
clone size: many
J gene: TRBJ2-2
CDR3 protein: CSVEDRGMGGRWNTGELFF
CDR3 DNA: TGCAGCGTTGAAGATAGGGGTATGGGGGGGAGATGGAACACCGGGGAGCTGTTTTTT

D gene: -
V gene: TRBV11-2
clone size: few
J gene: TRBJ1-3
CDR3 protein: CASSLDGENTIYF
CDR3 DNA: TGTGCCAGCAGCTTAGATGGTGAAAACACCATATATTTT

D gene: -
V gene: TRBV20-1
clone size: -
J gene: TRBJ2-3
CDR3 protein: CSAPAGGLGTDTQYF
CDR3 DNA: TGCAGTGCGCCCGCTGGGGGGCTTGGCACAGATACGCAGTATTTT

D gene: -
V gene: TRBV5-1
clone size: few
J gene: TRBJ2-3
CDR3 protein: CASSLTGSGQYF
CDR3 DNA: TGCGCCAGCAGCTTGACGGGCTCTGGGCAGTATTTT

D gene: -
V gene: TRBV20-1
clone size: -
J gene: TRBJ2-1
CDR3 protein: CRPPGRGPTDEQFF
CDR3 DNA: TGCAGACCTCCTGGGCGGGGCCCTACCGATGAGCAGTTCTTC

D gene: TRBD1
V gene: TRBV20-1
clone size: -
J gene: TRBJ2-2
CDR3 protein: CSARVVGQENTGELFF
CDR3 DNA: TGCAGTGCTAGAGTTGTGGGACAGGAGAACACCGGGGAGCTGTTTTTT

D gene: -
V gene: TRBV6-1
clone size: few
J gene: TRBJ2-5
CDR3 protein: CASTKQRGPGETQYF
CDR3 DNA: TGTGCCAGCACCAAGCAAAGAGGCCCCGGGGAGACCCAGTACTTC

D gene: -
V gene: TRBV11-3
clone size: few
J gene: TRBJ2-2
CDR3 protein: CASSFDKNTGELFF
CDR3 DNA: TGTGCCAGCAGCTTCGATAAGAACACCGGGGAGCTGTTTTTT

D gene: TRBD1
V gene: TRBV20-1
clone size: -
J gene: TRBJ2-5
CDR3 protein: CSAHLQGDQETQYF
CDR3 DNA: TGCAGTGCGCACCTACAGGGGGACCAAGAGACCCAGTACTTC

D gene: TRBD1
V gene: TRBV29-1
clone size: many
J gene: TRBJ2-7
CDR3 protein: CSVETQGDYEQYF
CDR3 DNA: TGCAGCGTTGAAACACAGGGGGACTACGAGCAGTACTTC

D gene: -
V gene: TRBV7-2
clone size: many
J gene: TRBJ1-2
CDR3 protein: CASSPTSNYGYTF
CDR3 DNA: TGTGCCAGCAGCCCGACGTCGAACTATGGCTACACCTTC

D gene: TRBD1
V gene: TRBV4-2
clone size: few
J gene: TRBJ2-1
CDR3 protein: CASSQDDRGQTMRQFF
CDR3 DNA: TGTGCCAGCAGCCAAGATGACAGGGGCCAGACAATGAGGCAGTTCTTC

D gene: -
V gene: TRBV29-1
clone size: few
J gene: TRBJ2-1
CDR3 protein: CSVEAGQEEQFF
CDR3 DNA: TGCAGCGTTGAGGCGGGGCAGGAGGAGCAGTTCTTC

D gene: TRBD1
V gene: TRBV7-2
clone size: -
J gene: TRBJ1-4
CDR3 protein: CASSPRQGEGEKLFF
CDR3 DNA: TGTGCCAGCAGCCCTAGACAGGGAGAAGGTGAAAAACTGTTTTTT

D gene: -
V gene: TRBV29-1
clone size: few
J gene: TRBJ2-5
CDR3 protein: CSVAAVQETQYF
CDR3 DNA: TGCAGCGTTGCGGCAGTCCAAGAGACCCAGTACTTC

D gene: TRBD1
V gene: TRBV12-5
clone size: few
J gene: TRBJ1-5
CDR3 protein: CASGFEVQGYSNQPQHF
CDR3 DNA: TGTGCTAGTGGTTTCGAGGTACAGGGGTATAGCAATCAGCCCCAGCATTTT

D gene: TRBD2
V gene: TRBV20-1
clone size: few
J gene: TRBJ2-1
CDR3 protein: CSARDLREAANEQFF
CDR3 DNA: TGCAGTGCTAGAGATCTTCGGGAGGCTGCCAATGAGCAGTTCTTC

D gene: -
V gene: TRBV7-2
clone size: few
J gene: TRBJ2-7
CDR3 protein: CASRPDLERGEQYF
CDR3 DNA: TGTGCCAGCAGACCCGACCTCGAAAGAGGGGAGCAGTACTTC

D gene: -
V gene: TRBV29-1
clone size: -
J gene: TRBJ2-1
CDR3 protein: CSVSGSGSYNEQFF
CDR3 DNA: TGCAGCGTTTCTGGGTCCGGCTCCTACAATGAGCAGTTCTTC

D gene: -
V gene: TRBV5-1
clone size: -
J gene: TRBJ1-1
CDR3 protein: CASSFSTGTEAFF
CDR3 DNA: TGCGCCAGCAGCTTCTCGACAGGCACTGAAGCTTTCTTT

D gene: TRBD2
V gene: TRBV20-1
clone size: few
J gene: TRBJ2-3
CDR3 protein: CSAATSGTTDTQYF
CDR3 DNA: TGCAGTGCTGCCACTAGCGGGACTACAGATACGCAGTATTTT

D gene: -
V gene: TRBV5-6
clone size: -
J gene: TRBJ2-1
CDR3 protein: CASTRGHYNEQFF
CDR3 DNA: TGTGCCAGCACCAGGGGTCACTACAATGAGCAGTTCTTC

D gene: -
V gene: TRBV25-1
clone size: few
J gene: TRBJ2-1
CDR3 protein: CASSEYTGVVDEQFF
CDR3 DNA: TGTGCCAGCAGTGAATATACGGGAGTGGTCGATGAGCAGTTCTTC

D gene: TRBD2
V gene: TRBV24-1
clone size: many
J gene: TRBJ2-1
CDR3 protein: CATSGDFYNEQFF
CDR3 DNA: TGTGCCACTAGCGGGGATTTCTACAATGAGCAGTTCTTC

D gene: TRBD1
V gene: TRBV20-1
clone size: few
J gene: TRBJ1-5
CDR3 protein: CSAPSGGGQYQPQHF
CDR3 DNA: TGCAGTGCTCCCTCAGGGGGGGGGCAGTATCAGCCCCAGCATTTT

D gene: -
V gene: TRBV11-3
clone size: few
J gene: TRBJ2-6
CDR3 protein: CASSLVVGEGANVLTF
CDR3 DNA: TGTGCCAGCAGCTTAGTGGTCGGGGAAGGGGCCAACGTCCTGACTTTC

D gene: -
V gene: TRBV2
clone size: -
J gene: TRBJ1-4
CDR3 protein: CAITRGNTPRDNEKLFF
CDR3 DNA: TGTGCCATCACGAGGGGGAACACACCAAGGGATAATGAAAAACTGTTTTTT

D gene: -
V gene: TRBV12-3/TRBV12-4
clone size: few
J gene: TRBJ1-2
CDR3 protein: CASRSDSYYGYTF
CDR3 DNA: TGTGCCAGCAGATCCGACAGCTACTATGGCTACACCTTC

D gene: TRBD2
V gene: TRBV14
clone size: few
J gene: TRBJ2-1
CDR3 protein: CASSQDLAGEQFF
CDR3 DNA: TGTGCCAGCAGCCAGGACCTAGCGGGTGAGCAGTTCTTC